The clone carrying this T cell receptor (beta chain) appeared a few times. The CDR3 covers 15 residues. Germline V gene sequence: CDR1 MDHEN, CDR2 SYDVKM. The V end lost 3 bases, the J end lost 2 bases, and 8 bases lay between the germline ends. TCRdb used MiXCR to reprocess the 5' RACE reads, holding one entry per CDR3 protein. The sample yields about 50,000 distinct CDR3 sequences, around 26% seen once. V and J are TRBV28 and TRBJ2-6; maybe TRBD1 (5 bases). The sequencing sample was made of naive CD4+ T cells sorted from blood. Subset meaning: naive CD4+ T cells, CD4+CD45RA+CD25-. The clonotype comes from a female donor with breast cancer. In nucleotides, the CDR3 is TGTGCCAGCAGTTTGGCAGGGACTGGGGCCAACGTCCTGACTTTC. It is translated as CASSLAGTGANVLTF.